The TCR beta chain described here comes from a study of cytomegalovirus exposure and HLA in healthy donors. Whole-study context: T cells numbering about 180 million yielded more than 95 million unique TCR beta sequences in an earlier analysis. Study-wide points: Trimming of TCR beta V- and J-genes showed a link, identified in a later analysis, to a missense DCLRE1C variant. Among the most significant clusters, several appeared linked to common viral pathogens in a later analysis. Later analysis suggested most CMV-associated TCR beta chains were HLA-restricted.

The CDR3 runs to 14 residues. V shed 5 bases, J shed 8 bases, and the junction held 5 bases outside the gene matches. The germline V gene encodes CDR1 SEHNR and CDR2 FQNEAQ (reference sequence). A single count supports this clone. The antigen remains unidentified. The PCR made use of 60 Vbeta and 13 Jbeta primers. Measured with immunoSEQ multiplex PCR; TCRdb has only the in-frame clones, and not every one. The table lists some 110,000 clones, roughly 70% of them singletons. The V gene is TRBV7-9, the J gene TRBJ1-6; 8 positions agree with TRBD1. Sequencing was done on a sample of PBMCs. The clonotype comes from a male donor in good health and CMV-seropositive. CDR3 nucleotides: TGTGCCAGCAGCCCGACAGGGGATGATTCACCCCTCCACTTT. It specifies CASSPTGDDSPLHF.